These T cell receptor beta chains were read from a single sample in a study of technical replicates of blood from several donors. Generated by immunoSEQ multiplex PCR, the TCRdb table keeps only in-frame clones and is missing some. The table records under 15,000 clones, almost 80% of them present only once. Sequencing was done on a sample of PBMCs. Receptors were obtained from a human donor in good health. Each CDR3 is given with its conserved first and last residue. The order of the fields is J gene, clone size, D gene, V gene, CDR3 DNA, CDR3 protein. A D gene is named only where the DNA matches it firmly. Size values are once, few and many counts, or a class for expanded clones, and some rows have none.

>TRBJ2-7|few|TRBD2|TRBV5-6
TGTGCCAGCAGCTTGGATGGGAGGGGATACGAGCAGTACTTC
CASSLDGRGYEQYF
>TRBJ1-5|-|-|TRBV28
TGTGCCAGCAGACCAACCCTAGGTAGCAATCAGCCCCAGCATTTT
CASRPTLGSNQPQHF
>TRBJ2-7|-|TRBD2|TRBV19
TGTGCCAGTAGTCCCACCGGCGGGGGAGGGGAGCAGTACTTC
CASSPTGGGGEQYF
>TRBJ1-2|-|-|TRBV30
TGTGCCTGGAGTGGGGGCGCGGATGGCTACACCTTC
CAWSGGADGYTF
>TRBJ2-5|-|-|TRBV29-1
TGCAGCGTTCGGACAGATCTCTATGGGACCCAGTACTTC
CSVRTDLYGTQYF
>TRBJ2-7|-|TRBD1|TRBV18
TGTGCCAGCTCACTCGACAGGGGACCCTACGAGCAGTACTTC
CASSLDRGPYEQYF
>TRBJ2-7|-|TRBD2|TRBV6-1
TGTGCCAGCAGTCCGGGACTAGGCTACGAGCAGTACTTC
CASSPGLGYEQYF
>TRBJ1-1|-|-|TRBV5-6
TGTGCCAGCAGCCTTTCCTGGACAGTGAACACTGAAGCTTTCTTT
CASSLSWTVNTEAFF
>TRBJ1-4|-|-|TRBV7-9
TGTGCCAGCAGCATTAGCCGGGGACTAGCGGGAGGGGTCAATGAAAAACTGTTTTTT
CASSISRGLAGGVNEKLFF
>TRBJ2-7|-|TRBD1|TRBV6-1
TGTGCCAGCAGTGAGGGGGACAGGGCCGAGCAGTACTTC
CASSEGDRAEQYF
>TRBJ1-3|-|TRBD1|TRBV10-3
TGTGCCATCGGGGATCCGGGACAGGGGGCGTTTGGAAACACCATATATTTT
CAIGDPGQGAFGNTIYF
>TRBJ2-1|-|TRBD2|TRBV4-2
TGTGCCAGCAGCCAAGATAATGCGGGGGAGATCTACAATGAGCAGTTCTTC
CASSQDNAGEIYNEQFF
>TRBJ2-1|-|TRBD1|TRBV28
TGTGCCAGCATCCCACCGCCGGGACAGGGTCTCAATGAGCAGTTCTTC
CASIPPPGQGLNEQFF
>TRBJ2-5|-|TRBD1|TRBV2
TGTGCCAGCAGTGAAAGGGGGCGATTGACGGAGACCCAGTACTTC
CASSERGRLTETQYF
>TRBJ1-4|-|-|TRBV9
TGTGCCAGCAGCGTAGCTCCCCAGGATGATGAAAAACTGTTTTTT
CASSVAPQDDEKLFF
>TRBJ2-5|-|-|TRBV7-2
TGTGCCAGCAGCTTATCTGCGGGGGGACAGTGCTACTTC
CASSLSAGGQCYF
>TRBJ2-1|-|TRBD2|TRBV18
TGTGCCAGCTTGGGACTAGCGGGAGAAGATGAGCAGTTCTTC
CASLGLAGEDEQFF
>TRBJ1-3|-|-|TRBV4-2
TGTGCCAGCAGCCAGTTACCAGCGGGACTAGGTTCTGGAAACACCATATATTTT
CASSQLPAGLGSGNTIYF
>TRBJ2-4|once|TRBD2|TRBV5-1
TGCGCCAGCAGCCCGTTGGTGGTAGCGGGAGCCGAAAACATTCAGTACTTC
CASSPLVVAGAENIQYF
>TRBJ2-1|-|-|TRBV14
TGTGCCAGCAGTGTAGGGGATGAGCAGTTCTTC
CASSVGDEQFF
>TRBJ2-2|-|TRBD1|TRBV7-9
TGTGCCAGCAGTCGTGGTGACAGGGGATCCGGGGAGCTGTTTTTT
CASSRGDRGSGELFF
>TRBJ1-2|few|TRBD1|TRBV4-1
TGCGCCAGCAGCCTAGGACAGGGTGATGTCTATGGCTACACCTTC
CASSLGQGDVYGYTF
>TRBJ2-7|-|TRBD1|TRBV6-1
TGTGCCAGCAGCCCCGGGACAGGCTTTAACGAGCAGTACTTC
CASSPGTGFNEQYF
>TRBJ2-1|-|-|TRBV19
TGTGCCAGTAGTTACTACAATGAGCAGTTCTTC
CASSYYNEQFF
>TRBJ1-5|-|TRBD1|TRBV29-1
TGCAGCGTTGCGAGTACAGGGGATGGCAATCAGCCCCAGCATTTT
CSVASTGDGNQPQHF
>TRBJ2-7|-|-|TRBV9
TGTGCCAGCAGCGTAGGAAGTGCCGCGTCCTACGAGCAGTACTTC
CASSVGSAASYEQYF
>TRBJ2-7|-|-|TRBV2
TGTGCCAGCAGTGAATTCTCGCGAGTAAGCCCTGGGGCCGAGCAGTACTTC
CASSEFSRVSPGAEQYF
>TRBJ1-1|-|-|TRBV6-4
TGTGCCAGCAGCCGACTGGGCCTCGGGGATGGCACTGAAGCTTTCTTT
CASSRLGLGDGTEAFF
>TRBJ2-1|-|-|TRBV6-5
TGTGCCAGCAGCAAGGAGCTGCACAATGAGCAGTTCTTC
CASSKELHNEQFF
>TRBJ2-5|-|-|TRBV5-1
TGCGCCAGCAGCTTGGCAGGGTCCCAAGAGACCCAGTACTTC
CASSLAGSQETQYF
>TRBJ1-2|once|TRBD1|TRBV12-5
TGTGCTAGTGGTTTGTGGGCAGGGGGCGACTATGGCTACACCTTC
CASGLWAGGDYGYTF
>TRBJ1-4|-|-|TRBV5-1
TGCGCCAGCAGCTCCATAGGAGAGATTAATGAAAAACTGTTTTTT
CASSSIGEINEKLFF
>TRBJ2-7|-|TRBD1|TRBV6-5
TGTGCCAGCAAGCTGACAGGGGAAGCCTACGAGCAGTACTTC
CASKLTGEAYEQYF
>TRBJ2-7|-|TRBD2|TRBV6-1
TGTGCCAGCAGTGAACAGGGCGGGAGCTCCTACGAGCAGTACTTC
CASSEQGGSSYEQYF
>TRBJ1-3|-|-|TRBV10-2
TGCGCCAGCAGTACCACAGGGAACGCTGGAAACACCATATATTTT
CASSTTGNAGNTIYF
>TRBJ2-7|-|-|TRBV7-9
TGTGCCAGCAGCCAACGGGGGGCGCTTGAGAGCTCCTACGAGCAGTACTTC
CASSQRGALESSYEQYF
>TRBJ2-7|-|-|TRBV16
TGTGCCAGCAGCCAACGGGGCTCCTACGAGCAGTACTTC
CASSQRGSYEQYF
>TRBJ1-2|-|-|TRBV19
TGTGCCAGTAGTGCCACGGGTTGGGGCTACACCTTC
CASSATGWGYTF